This record covers a single T cell receptor beta chain. The data were obtained in a study of cytomegalovirus exposure and HLA in healthy donors. About the study: The 650 to 850 first-cohort repertoires and the roughly 120 validation repertoires shared the same platform, a later analysis reported.

CDR1 SGHNT and CDR2 YYREEE come from the germline V gene (reference sequence). The ends were cut back, 3 bases at V and 1 base at J, with 11 bases in the middle. The CDR3 runs to 15 residues. The data were produced by immunoSEQ multiplex PCR, yet TCRdb's version contains in-frame clones alone and is incomplete. The table includes 100,000 to 150,000 clones, roughly 95% detected once. The chain combines TRBV5-4 with TRBJ2-1; D perhaps matches TRBD2 (6 bases). This TCR was recovered from a man younger than 35 in good health and CMV-seronegative. The sequenced sample consisted of PBMCs. The CDR3 loop reads CASSSGGQSYNEQFF. The CDR3 nucleotides are TGTGCCAGCAGCTCCGGAGGGCAATCCTACAATGAGCAGTTCTTC. The whole variable domain, remainder taken from reference TRBV5-4 and TRBJ2-1, is ETGVTQSPTHLIKTRGQQVTLRCSSQSGHNTVSWYQQALGQGPQFIFQYYREEENGRGNFPPRFSGLQFPNYSSELNVNALELDDSALYLCASSSGGQSYNEQFFGPGTRLTVL.